Included here is one TCR beta chain sequence, with context. Antigen specificity is unknown. TCRdb reanalysed the 5' RACE reads using MiXCR and keeps one entry per CDR3 protein. The sample records roughly 630,000 distinct CDR3 sequences, 7% to 7.5% being singletons. The record originates from a study of identical twins. Broader study findings: Possibly, invariant MAIT and iNKT cells partly confounded zero-insertion analyses. Insertions were reduced in abundant cord blood beta clonotypes but not in memory repertoires.

This same sample was also part of a study on yellow fever vaccine responses in identical twins.

The sequencing sample was made of PBMCs. The TCR was taken from a woman younger than 35 in good health.

CDR3 residues: CASSLDAETGANVLTF. CDR3 nucleotide sequence: TGTGCCAGCAGTTTGGACGCCGAAACTGGGGCCAACGTCCTGACTTTC. The chain couples TRBV27 to TRBJ2-6, with unresolved D. The V and J ends lost 3 bases and 2 bases respectively, with 11 bases between them. The germline gives CDR1 MNHEY, CDR2 SMNVEV (reference sequence). The CDR3 covers 16 residues.